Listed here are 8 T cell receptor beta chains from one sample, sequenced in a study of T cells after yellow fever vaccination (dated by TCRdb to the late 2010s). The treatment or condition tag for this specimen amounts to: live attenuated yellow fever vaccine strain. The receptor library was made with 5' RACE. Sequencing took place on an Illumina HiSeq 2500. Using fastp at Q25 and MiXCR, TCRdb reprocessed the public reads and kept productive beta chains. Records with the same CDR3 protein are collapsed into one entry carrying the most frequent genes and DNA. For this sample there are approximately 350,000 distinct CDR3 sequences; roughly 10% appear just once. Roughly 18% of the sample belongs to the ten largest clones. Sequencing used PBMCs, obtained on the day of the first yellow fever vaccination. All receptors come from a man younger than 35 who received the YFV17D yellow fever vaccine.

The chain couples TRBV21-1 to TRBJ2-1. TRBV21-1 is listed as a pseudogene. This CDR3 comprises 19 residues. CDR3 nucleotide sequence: TGTGCCACCCCGAGATTTTTTAACAGCCGATGGGTTTTCTACAATGAGCAGTCCTTC. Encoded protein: CATPRFFNSRWVFYNEQSF.

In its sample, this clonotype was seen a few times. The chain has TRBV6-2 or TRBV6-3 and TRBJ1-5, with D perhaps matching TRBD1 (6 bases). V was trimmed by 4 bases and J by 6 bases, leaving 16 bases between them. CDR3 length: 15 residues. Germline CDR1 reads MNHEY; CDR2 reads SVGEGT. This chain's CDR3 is CASSLGNRDSQPQHF. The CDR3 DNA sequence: TGTGCCAGCAGTTTAGGGAACAGGGATTCTCAGCCCCAGCATTTT.

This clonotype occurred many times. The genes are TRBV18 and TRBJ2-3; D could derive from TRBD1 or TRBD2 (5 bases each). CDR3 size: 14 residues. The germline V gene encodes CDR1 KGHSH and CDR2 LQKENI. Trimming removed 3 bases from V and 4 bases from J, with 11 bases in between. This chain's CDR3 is CASSPLGDPDTQYF. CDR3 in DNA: TGTGCCAGCTCACCGCTGGGGGACCCAGATACGCAGTATTTT.

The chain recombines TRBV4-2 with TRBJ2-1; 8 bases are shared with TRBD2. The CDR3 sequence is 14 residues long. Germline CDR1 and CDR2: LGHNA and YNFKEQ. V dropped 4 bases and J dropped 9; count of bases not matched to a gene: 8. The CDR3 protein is CASSPPGLVAEQFF. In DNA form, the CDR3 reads TGTGCCAGCAGCCCCCCGGGACTAGTCGCTGAGCAGTTCTTC.

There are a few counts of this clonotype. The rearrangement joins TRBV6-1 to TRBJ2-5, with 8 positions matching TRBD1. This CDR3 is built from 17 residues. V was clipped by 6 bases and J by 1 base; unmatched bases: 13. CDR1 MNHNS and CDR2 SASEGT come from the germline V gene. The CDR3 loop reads CASRDTWGQVIQETQYF. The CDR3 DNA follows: TGTGCCAGCAGAGACACATGGGGACAGGTCATCCAAGAGACCCAGTACTTC.

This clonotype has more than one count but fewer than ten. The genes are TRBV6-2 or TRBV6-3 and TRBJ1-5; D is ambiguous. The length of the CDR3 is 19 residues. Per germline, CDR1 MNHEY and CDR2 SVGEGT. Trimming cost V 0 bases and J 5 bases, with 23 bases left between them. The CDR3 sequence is CASSYSWTENSAAYQPQHF. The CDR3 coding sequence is TGTGCCAGCAGTTACTCGTGGACGGAGAACTCAGCCGCGTATCAGCCCCAGCATTTT.

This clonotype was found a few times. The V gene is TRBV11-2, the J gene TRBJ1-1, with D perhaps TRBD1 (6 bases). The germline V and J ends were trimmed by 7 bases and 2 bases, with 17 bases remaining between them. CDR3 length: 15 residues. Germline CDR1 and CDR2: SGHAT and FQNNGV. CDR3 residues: CASNEGGGTNTEAFF. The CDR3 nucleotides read TGTGCCAGCAACGAAGGGGGGGGGACCAACACTGAAGCTTTCTTT.

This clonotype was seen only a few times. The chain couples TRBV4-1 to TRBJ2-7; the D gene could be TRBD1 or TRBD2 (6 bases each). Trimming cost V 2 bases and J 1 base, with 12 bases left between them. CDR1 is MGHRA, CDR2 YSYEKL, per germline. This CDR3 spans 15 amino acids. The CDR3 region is CASSQFGGTSYEQYV. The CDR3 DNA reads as TGCGCCAGCAGCCAATTTGGCGGGACATCCTACGAGCAGTACGTC.